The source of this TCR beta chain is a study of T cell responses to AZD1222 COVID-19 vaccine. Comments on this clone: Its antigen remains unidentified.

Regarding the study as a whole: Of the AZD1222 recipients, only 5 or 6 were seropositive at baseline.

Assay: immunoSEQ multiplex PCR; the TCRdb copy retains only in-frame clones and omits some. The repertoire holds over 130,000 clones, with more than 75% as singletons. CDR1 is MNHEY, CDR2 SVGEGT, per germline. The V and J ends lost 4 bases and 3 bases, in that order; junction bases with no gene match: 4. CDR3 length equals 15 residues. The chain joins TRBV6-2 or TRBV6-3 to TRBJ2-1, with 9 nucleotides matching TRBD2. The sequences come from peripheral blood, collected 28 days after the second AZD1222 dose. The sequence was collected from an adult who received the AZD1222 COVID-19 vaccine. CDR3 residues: CASSSPSGIYNEQFF. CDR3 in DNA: TGTGCCAGCAGTTCCCCTAGCGGGATCTACAATGAGCAGTTCTTC.